These T cell receptor beta chains were read from a single sample in a study of blood T cell repertoires in COVID-19. The table came from immunoSEQ multiplex PCR; TCRdb's copy has only in-frame clones and leaves some out. Of about 180,000 clones listed, 86% were seen once; the top ten hold roughly 9.1%. Source material: PBMCs or T cells enriched from blood (not recorded which). All receptors come from a woman under 40 who had recovered from COVID-19. Each CDR3 is given with its conserved first and last residue. The D gene is left open where the match is weak. Some rows have no size entry. The others give once, few or many, or a class for an expanded clone.

v_gene	d_gene	abundance	j_gene	CDR3aa	CDR3nt
TRBV6-5	NA	NA	TRBJ1-2	CAGRWTDYNYGYTF	TGTGCCGGCCGATGGACAGACTATAACTATGGCTACACCTTC
TRBV19	TRBD2	NA	TRBJ2-3	CASSMSSGRADTQYF	TGTGCCAGTAGTATGTCTAGCGGGAGGGCCGATACGCAGTATTTT
TRBV6-1	TRBD1	NA	TRBJ2-3	CASSGIAGTGEGDTQYF	TGTGCCAGCAGTGGGATTGCCGGGACAGGAGAAGGAGATACGCAGTATTTT
TRBV27	NA	NA	TRBJ1-5	CASSSGNQPQHF	TGTGCCAGCAGTTCAGGCAATCAGCCCCAGCATTTT
TRBV28	TRBD2	NA	TRBJ2-5	CASRASGSLETQYF	TGTGCCAGCAGGGCGAGCGGGAGTCTGGAGACCCAGTACTTC
TRBV4-1	TRBD1	NA	TRBJ1-3	CASTPDRGRRNTIYF	TGCGCCAGCACCCCGGACAGGGGGCGAAGAAACACCATATATTTT
TRBV11-2	NA	NA	TRBJ2-3	CASSRRDTQYF	TGTGCCAGCAGCCGGAGAGATACGCAGTATTTT
TRBV2	NA	NA	TRBJ2-5	CASSVASRQETQYF	TGTGCCAGCAGTGTAGCGAGCAGGCAAGAGACCCAGTACTTC
TRBV7-9	TRBD2	NA	TRBJ2-7	CASSPLAGVLREQYF	TGTGCCAGCAGCCCCCTAGCGGGAGTGTTGCGCGAGCAGTACTTC
TRBV28	TRBD2	NA	TRBJ2-6	CASSFSPSGRRSSGANVLTF	TGTGCCAGCAGTTTTTCCCCTAGCGGGAGACGGAGCTCTGGGGCCAACGTCCTGACTTTC
TRBV27	TRBD1	NA	TRBJ1-6	CASSPLDRGYSPLHF	TGTGCCAGCAGTCCCCTCGACAGGGGGTATTCACCCCTCCACTTT
TRBV29-1	NA	few	TRBJ1-5	CSVASGDTNQPQHF	TGCAGCGTTGCGTCAGGGGACACCAATCAGCCCCAGCATTTT
TRBV2	NA	once	TRBJ2-2	CASSGQSNTGELFF	TGTGCCAGCAGTGGACAGAGTAACACCGGGGAGCTGTTTTTT
TRBV28	NA	NA	TRBJ1-1	CATRGGGEAFF	TGTGCCACGAGGGGGGGTGGTGAAGCTTTCTTT
TRBV5-6	NA	NA	TRBJ1-1	CASSLYNEAFF	TGTGCCAGCAGCTTGTATAATGAAGCTTTCTTT
TRBV2	NA	few	TRBJ1-2	CASSGGPGGYTF	TGTGCCAGCAGTGGCGGCCCGGGGGGCTACACCTTC
TRBV6-5	TRBD2	NA	TRBJ2-1	CATQGRGFSYNEQFF	TGTGCCACACAAGGGAGGGGATTCTCCTACAATGAGCAGTTCTTC
TRBV5-1	TRBD1	NA	TRBJ1-2	CASTSSRDRNYGYTF	TGCGCCAGCACCAGCTCTCGGGACAGAAACTATGGCTACACCTTC
TRBV12-3/TRBV12-4	NA	NA	TRBJ2-3	CASSFSGDTQYF	TGTGCCAGCAGTTTTTCAGGAGATACGCAGTATTTT
TRBV27	TRBD1	NA	TRBJ2-7	CASSLVQGSYEQYF	TGTGCCAGCAGTTTAGTACAGGGGTCCTACGAGCAGTACTTC
TRBV28	TRBD1	NA	TRBJ1-2	CASSGTGLGYTF	TGTGCCAGCAGTGGGACAGGGCTCGGCTACACCTTC
TRBV13	TRBD2	NA	TRBJ2-1	CASSRGGDEQFF	TGTGCCAGCAGCCGCGGGGGGGATGAGCAGTTCTTC
TRBV24-1	NA	NA	TRBJ1-2	CATSDSVYRDGYTF	TGTGCCACCAGTGATTCCGTATACAGGGACGGCTACACCTTC
TRBV18	NA	NA	TRBJ1-1	CASSPLKLTGLRTEAFF	TGTGCCAGCTCCCCACTAAAACTTACAGGGCTGAGGACTGAAGCTTTCTTT
TRBV27	TRBD1	once	TRBJ2-7	CASSIRQGGGNYEQYF	TGTGCCAGCAGTATCCGACAGGGCGGTGGAAACTACGAGCAGTACTTC
TRBV12-3/TRBV12-4	NA	once	TRBJ2-7	CASSLDSTYEQYF	TGTGCCAGCAGTTTGGACAGTACCTACGAGCAGTACTTC
TRBV29-1	NA	NA	TRBJ2-7	CSARLAPSYEQYF	TGCAGCGCCCGCCTAGCCCCCTCCTACGAGCAGTACTTC
TRBV2	TRBD1	NA	TRBJ2-2	CASKRGRDTGELFF	TGTGCCAGCAAAAGGGGGCGCGACACCGGGGAGCTGTTTTTT
TRBV18	NA	NA	TRBJ2-7	CASSPEGASYEQYF	TGTGCCAGCTCACCAGAGGGTGCTTCCTACGAGCAGTACTTC
TRBV4-1	NA	NA	TRBJ2-7	CASSQEGLGGYEQYF	TGCGCCAGCAGCCAAGAAGGGTTGGGGGGCTACGAGCAGTACTTC
TRBV7-9	NA	NA	TRBJ2-7	CASSLARGAEQYF	TGTGCCAGCAGCTTAGCCCGAGGAGCCGAGCAGTACTTC
TRBV28	TRBD2	NA	TRBJ2-7	CASRPTGLAGAWSEQYF	TGTGCCAGCAGGCCGACGGGACTAGCGGGAGCATGGTCCGAGCAGTACTTC
TRBV15	TRBD1	once	TRBJ1-5	CATSRSTGARNQPQHF	TGTGCCACCAGCAGATCAACAGGGGCGCGTAATCAGCCCCAGCATTTT
TRBV3-1/TRBV3-2	TRBD2	NA	TRBJ2-1	CASSQLTSGRTNEQFF	TGTGCCAGCAGCCAACTGACTAGCGGGAGGACGAATGAGCAGTTCTTC
TRBV2	NA	NA	TRBJ1-5	CASTGESNQPQHF	TGTGCCAGCACCGGGGAGAGCAATCAGCCCCAGCATTTT
TRBV9	TRBD2	NA	TRBJ2-7	CASSAGSSGSYEQYF	TGTGCCAGCAGCGCCGGGTCTAGCGGGAGCTACGAGCAGTACTTC
TRBV7-6	TRBD1	NA	TRBJ2-7	CASSLGVGDRGSYEQYF	TGTGCCAGCAGCTTAGGAGTAGGGGACAGGGGCTCCTACGAGCAGTACTTC
TRBV6-4	NA	NA	TRBJ1-1	CASSDPNPTNTEAFF	TGTGCCAGCAGTGACCCTAATCCCACGAACACTGAAGCTTTCTTT
TRBV15	TRBD1	NA	TRBJ1-1	CATSRDRDRVFFNTEAFF	TGTGCCACCAGCAGAGATAGGGACAGGGTGTTTTTTAACACTGAAGCTTTCTTT
TRBV27	NA	NA	TRBJ1-6	CASSLRQGTSSYNSPLHF	TGTGCCAGCAGTTTACGGCAGGGGACGAGCTCCTATAATTCACCCCTCCACTTT
TRBV2	TRBD2	NA	TRBJ2-2	CASATSGRASNTGELFF	TGTGCCAGCGCGACTAGCGGGAGGGCCTCGAACACCGGGGAGCTGTTTTTT
TRBV9	TRBD1	once	TRBJ2-1	CASSSDRAYNEQFF	TGTGCCAGCAGCAGCGACAGGGCCTACAATGAGCAGTTCTTC
TRBV7-2	NA	NA	TRBJ1-5	CASSYDSASNQPQHF	TGTGCCAGCAGCTACGACAGTGCTTCCAATCAGCCCCAGCATTTT
TRBV28	NA	NA	TRBJ1-4	CASSLGGTNEKLFF	TGTGCCAGCAGTTTGGGAGGTACTAATGAAAAACTGTTTTTT
TRBV5-4	TRBD2	once	TRBJ2-1	CASRTSGSYEQFF	TGTGCCAGCAGGACTAGCGGGAGTTATGAGCAGTTCTTC
TRBV7-2	TRBD2	NA	TRBJ2-7	CASNPGSGGRYEQYF	TGTGCCAGCAACCCCGGTAGCGGGGGAAGATACGAGCAGTACTTC
TRBV6-2/TRBV6-3	TRBD1	few	TRBJ1-5	CASSPAETGVNQPQHF	TGTGCCAGCAGCCCCGCCGAAACAGGGGTCAATCAGCCCCAGCATTTT
TRBV7-9	TRBD1	once	TRBJ1-6	CASSAQTGNNSPLHF	TGTGCCAGCAGCGCCCAGACAGGGAATAATTCACCCCTCCACTTT
TRBV6-5	NA	NA	TRBJ2-2	CASTGNTGELFF	TGTGCCAGCACGGGGAACACCGGGGAGCTGTTTTTT
TRBV11-2	NA	NA	TRBJ2-7	CASSSPFEFIAPSYEQYF	TGTGCCAGCAGCTCTCCATTCGAGTTTATAGCCCCCTCCTACGAGCAGTACTTC
TRBV5-6	TRBD2	NA	TRBJ2-1	CASSGSGISYNEQFF	TGTGCCAGCAGCGGGAGCGGGATTTCCTACAATGAGCAGTTCTTC
TRBV6-5	NA	NA	TRBJ2-7	CASSRGAGEQYF	TGTGCCAGCAGTCGGGGCGCGGGGGAGCAGTACTTC
TRBV5-1	TRBD1	NA	TRBJ1-2	CASSVSGTENYGYTF	TGCGCCAGCAGCGTGTCCGGGACAGAGAACTATGGCTACACCTTC
TRBV6-2/TRBV6-3	NA	once	TRBJ1-4	CASSPGPGVRGTNEKLFF	TGTGCCAGCAGTCCCGGTCCAGGGGTAAGGGGAACTAATGAAAAACTGTTTTTT
TRBV5-6	TRBD1	many	TRBJ1-1	CASSRDRGGLRNTEAFF	TGTGCCAGCAGCAGGGACAGGGGAGGCCTAAGGAACACTGAAGCTTTCTTT
TRBV29-1	NA	NA	TRBJ1-2	CSVGRQANYGYTF	TGCAGCGTTGGACGACAGGCTAACTATGGCTACACCTTC
TRBV19	NA	many	TRBJ1-2	CASSITDRMEGYTF	TGTGCCAGTAGTATCACAGACAGAATGGAGGGCTACACCTTC
TRBV14	NA	few	TRBJ2-1	CASSPVRGVNRETYNEQFF	TGTGCCAGCAGCCCCGTCCGGGGAGTAAATCGGGAGACCTACAATGAGCAGTTCTTC
TRBV7-9	NA	NA	TRBJ1-2	CASSLGGNYGYTF	TGTGCCAGCAGCTTAGGAGGGAACTATGGCTACACCTTC
TRBV5-5	TRBD2	many	TRBJ2-7	CASSLTSGSWYEQYF	TGTGCCAGCAGCTTAACTAGCGGGAGTTGGTACGAGCAGTACTTC